What follows describes a single T cell receptor (beta chain). Its antigen is not yet known. Base qualities are not recorded, but no much larger clone differs from it by a single base. TCRbeta CDR3 regions were immunosequenced from genomic DNA with the immunoSEQ Assay. Genomic DNA was amplified by bias-controlled multiplex PCR before high-throughput sequencing. From the authors' description of their analysis: To quantify the absolute abundance of each unique TCRbeta CDR3 region, the sequences were collapsed and filtered. Clonality was defined as 1 minus Pielou's evenness and was calculated using productive rearrangements only. Clones with significantly greater frequencies in on-treatment versus baseline samples were identified using a previously published method. The table was pulled from immuneACCESS by TCRdb, which kept in-frame rearrangements only. Such tables lose some clones; where checked, under half of the loss comes from unresolved V genes, and the rest has no known cause. V and J calls and clone size are given by that table; D and trimming were obtained from the DNA. In all, the sample holds roughly 30,000 clones, and more than 70% of those were seen once. Of the sample, 15% to 20% falls within the top ten clones.

The treatment or condition label here, explained by the study, means: randomized to nivolumab then ipilimumab (arm A) or the reverse (arm B). None of the trial patients had been given prior DNA-damaging chemotherapy. On a FACS Aria II flow cytometer, live CD3+CD8+ cells that were negative for CD19 and CD56 were sorted from thawed PBMCs. The samples were obtained from melanoma patients enrolled in CheckMate 064, an open-label, randomized phase II trial testing sequential checkpoint blockade. Peripheral blood mononuclear cells were obtained through leukapheresis, purified using Ficoll-Paque, and frozen in human serum containing roughly 10% DMSO. Immediately after sorting, the purity of sorted blood CD3+CD8+ cells was verified to be >95%, after which DNA was extracted. The germline V end is reduced by 8 bases and the J end by 4 bases; junction bases left unmatched: 13. From its cysteine to its phenylalanine, the CDR3 spans 15 amino acids. CDR3 DNA only is kept here, 45 bases in frame from base 1.

The sample is drawn from a study of sequential checkpoint blockade in melanoma (dated by TCRdb to 2018 to 2020). At the level of the whole study: In a 1:1 randomization, patients received either first-line nivolumab then ipilimumab (arm A) or ipilimumab then nivolumab (arm B). Both trial sequences were followed by maintenance nivolumab. Results the study describes overall, beyond this receptor: Validation of the response-prediction model combining TCR metrics and mutation burden is needed in larger, independent patient cohorts.

The sequence derives from a human donor with melanoma. Sequenced material: CD8+ T cells sorted from blood (inferred from file names), taken from a patient given nivolumab and ipilimumab in sequence. The sequence links TRBV23-1 to TRBJ1-1, with 7 central nucleotides matching TRBD1. TRBV23-1 is noted as an ORF with a role that remains uncertain. Here the CDR3 is given as CASGTRRDSPTEAFF. Here is the DNA: TGCGCCAGCGGAACCCGCCGGGACAGCCCCACTGAAGCTTTCTTT.